This section outlines one T cell receptor beta chain sequence together with its context. This clone came up once. This clone's antigen is unknown. Qualities for individual bases were not recorded, and no much larger clone is one base off. These data belong to a study of blood T cell repertoires in COVID-19 (dated by TCRdb to 2020 to 2021). Study-level background: Samples covering the acute and convalescent phases of COVID-19 were provided by collaborators in the United States, Italy and Spain. The prospective study material was composed of cDNA or gDNA derived from T cells, B-cell-depleted T cells, or PBMCs. Deeply sampled blood TCRbeta repertoires from subjects exposed to, actively infected with, or recovered from COVID-19 were included in the dataset. The repertoires were released in a freely available public database intended as a resource for research on the immune response to SARS-CoV-2. The samples were drawn from two sources: the first 160 participants of the ongoing ImmuneRACE study, and 1,254 subjects contributed by 6 global collaborators. Nearly every sample came with metadata listing a de-identified subject ID, COVID-19 status, age in years and sex. Where HLA class I and class II types were available, the types were taken from metadata supplied by the sample provider, not from assay-based typing.

What the authors observed across the whole study: The quantity of clinical and demographic metadata differed by source and by participant and was supplied without curation.

One collaborating source in Seattle enrolled patients while the patients were actively infected and followed the patients over time throughout the course of disease. The collaborating institutions used their own protocols to collect whole blood in K2EDTA tubes. For TCRbeta analysis, collaborators shipped samples as frozen whole blood, isolated PBMCs, or DNA extracted from either of those sample types. Trimming removed 3 bases from V and 0 bases from J; the gene matches leave 6 bases unexplained. From the germline V gene, CDR1 is MDHEN and CDR2 is SYDVKM. The CDR3 runs 16 residues from the cysteine to the phenylalanine. The entry retains the CDR3 DNA only, 48 bases that are in frame from base 1. TCRbeta CDR3 regions were amplified from genomic DNA using the immunoSEQ Assay, a bias-controlled multiplex PCR. The study's own analysis went as follows. Within the assay, amplification of reference gene primers was used to estimate how many nucleated cells each sample contained. Sequence reads were collapsed and filtered to measure the absolute abundance of every unique TCRbeta CDR3 rearrangement. For each sample, productive Simpson clonality was calculated as the square root of Simpson's diversity index across productive rearrangements. Imported from immuneACCESS, the table was reduced by TCRdb to in-frame sequences with V and J called. These copies leave out some clones; in studies compared against another copy, an unresolved V gene accounts for under half, and the cause of the remainder is not known. V and J calls and clone size are as listed in that table; D and trimming were resolved from the DNA. For this sample the table gives about 130,000 clones, of which approximately 86% were detected only once. Of the sample, about an eighth is held by the ten largest clones.

Sample: peripheral blood. This sequence originates from a woman aged 70-85 years with COVID-19, enrolled during active disease. The rearrangement combines TRBV28 with TRBJ2-3; the central 7 bases match TRBD2. The DNA sequence follows: TGTGCCAGCAGTTTTTCTAGCGGTAAAAGCACAGATACGCAGTATTTT. Translated, this gives CASSFSSGKSTDTQYF.